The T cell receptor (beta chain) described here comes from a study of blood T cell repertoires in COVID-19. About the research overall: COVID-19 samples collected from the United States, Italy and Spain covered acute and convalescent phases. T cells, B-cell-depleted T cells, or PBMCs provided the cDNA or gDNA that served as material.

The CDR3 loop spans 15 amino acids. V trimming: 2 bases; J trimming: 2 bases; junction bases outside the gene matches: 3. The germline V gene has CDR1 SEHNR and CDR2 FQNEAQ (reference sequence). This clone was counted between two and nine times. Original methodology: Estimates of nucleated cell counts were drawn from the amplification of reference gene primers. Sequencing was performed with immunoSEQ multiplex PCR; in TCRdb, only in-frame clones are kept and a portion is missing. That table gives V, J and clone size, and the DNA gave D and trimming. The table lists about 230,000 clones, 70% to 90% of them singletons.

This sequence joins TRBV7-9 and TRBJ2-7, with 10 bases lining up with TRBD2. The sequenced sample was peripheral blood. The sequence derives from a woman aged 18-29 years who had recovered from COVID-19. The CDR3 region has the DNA TGTGCCAGCAGCTTAACAGCGGGAGGGGCCTACGAGCAGTACTTC. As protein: CASSLTAGGAYEQYF.